These T cell receptor beta chains were read from a single sample in a study of T cells in Graves' hyperthyroidism and ophthalmopathy. A single record per CDR3 protein comes from TCRdb applying MiXCR to the multiplex PCR reads. In the table there are about half a million distinct CDR3 sequences, roughly 20% of which are singletons. The sequenced sample consisted of blood. These receptors were taken from a man younger than 35 with Graves' hyperthyroidism. Each CDR3 is given with its conserved first and last residue. Fields, in order: D gene, V gene, J gene, clone size, CDR3 protein, CDR3 DNA. D genes are given only for firm matches. Size tells how often a clone was seen (once, few, many) or the class of an expanded clone, and some rows leave it out.

>NA|TRBV10-3|TRBJ1-5|NA
CAISESRHWGVQAQHF
TGTGCCATCAGTGAGTCGAGACACTGGGGAGTTCAGGCCCAGCATTTT
>NA|TRBV12-3/TRBV12-4|TRBJ1-1|many
CASGHAVNTEAFF
TGTGCCAGCGGTCATGCGGTGAACACTGAAGCTTTCTTT
>NA|TRBV6-1|TRBJ2-6|many
CASSEGTWTVGANVLTF
TGTGCCAGCAGTGAGGGGACGTGGACGGTGGGGGCCAACGTCCTGACTTTC
>NA|TRBV5-1|TRBJ1-1|few
CASRDPKGQMNTEAFF
TGCGCCAGCAGGGATCCAAAGGGGCAAATGAACACTGAAGCTTTCTTT
>NA|TRBV6-1|TRBJ2-7|NA
CASSRVNSYEQYF
TGTGCCAGCAGTAGGGTCAACTCCTACGAGCAGTACTTC
>NA|TRBV12-5|TRBJ1-1|NA
CASGQDRGNTEAFF
TGTGCTAGTGGACAAGACAGAGGGAACACTGAAGCTTTCTTT
>TRBD1|TRBV30|TRBJ2-2|many
CAWAGTGRSGELFF
TGTGCCTGGGCCGGGACAGGGCGGAGCGGGGAGCTGTTTTTT
>NA|TRBV6-2/TRBV6-3|TRBJ2-7|NA
CASRPPTNPYEQYF
TGTGCCAGCAGACCGCCCACGAATCCCTACGAGCAGTACTTC
>TRBD1|TRBV20-1|TRBJ2-5|NA
CSVETGGIRGETQYF
TGCAGTGTTGAGACAGGGGGGATCCGGGGAGAGACCCAGTACTTC
>NA|TRBV15|TRBJ1-5|many
CATSVWDSNQPQHF
TGTGCCACCAGCGTCTGGGATAGCAATCAGCCCCAGCATTTT
>NA|TRBV12-3/TRBV12-4|TRBJ1-3|many
CASSSNRVFGNTIYF
TGTGCCAGCAGTTCAAACAGGGTTTTTGGAAACACCATATATTTT
>NA|TRBV29-1|TRBJ1-2|many
CSVEDHSGGYGYTF
TGCAGCGTTGAAGATCATTCAGGAGGGTATGGCTACACCTTC
>NA|TRBV6-1|TRBJ1-5|many
CASSERGLDQPQHF
TGTGCCAGCAGTGAAAGGGGCCTGGATCAGCCCCAGCATTTT
>NA|TRBV29-1|TRBJ2-5|NA
CSVGPGETQYF
TGCAGCGTTGGCCCAGGCGAGACCCAGTACTTC
>NA|TRBV12-3/TRBV12-4|TRBJ2-5|few
CASSRGMLQETQYF
TGTGCCAGCAGTCGCGGGATGTTACAAGAGACCCAGTACTTC
>NA|TRBV6-1|TRBJ2-7|few
CASSLSTHEQYF
TGTGCCAGCAGCCTATCAACGCACGAGCAGTACTTC
>NA|TRBV6-2/TRBV6-3|TRBJ2-7|many
CASSYGDIYEQYF
TGTGCCAGCAGTTACGGGGACATCTACGAGCAGTACTTC
>TRBD2|TRBV28|TRBJ2-5|many
CASSPRLAEETQYF
TGTGCCAGCAGTCCGAGACTAGCAGAGGAGACCCAGTACTTC
>TRBD1|TRBV7-2|TRBJ1-2|NA
CASSLAYRGRDGYTF
TGTGCCAGCAGCTTAGCCTACAGGGGAAGGGATGGCTACACCTTC
>NA|TRBV6-4|TRBJ1-1|few
CASSEYSYSIEAFF
TGTGCCAGCAGTGAGTACAGTTATTCGATTGAAGCTTTCTTT
>NA|TRBV28|TRBJ1-1|NA
CASSLRAVAHEAFF
TGTGCCAGCAGTTTAAGAGCGGTCGCCCATGAAGCTTTCTTT
>TRBD1|TRBV28|TRBJ1-3|many
CASSSPYIGTGAGNTIYF
TGTGCCAGCAGTTCCCCCTATATAGGGACAGGCGCTGGAAACACCATATATTTT
>NA|TRBV7-9|TRBJ2-7|NA
CASSFMTEPYEQYF
TGTGCCAGCAGCTTTATGACGGAGCCCTACGAGCAGTACTTC
>NA|TRBV20-1|TRBJ1-1|many
CSARDQGRYTEAFF
TGCAGTGCTAGAGATCAGGGGAGGTACACTGAAGCTTTCTTT
>NA|TRBV6-5|TRBJ2-7|many
CASRTAGYEQYF
TGTGCCAGCAGGACCGCAGGCTACGAGCAGTACTTC
>NA|TRBV2|TRBJ2-7|few
CASSELENYEQYF
TGTGCCAGCAGTGAGCTAGAAAACTACGAGCAGTACTTC
>NA|TRBV6-2/TRBV6-3|TRBJ2-7|many
CASSYWGEQYF
TGTGCCAGCAGTTACTGGGGCGAGCAGTACTTC
>NA|TRBV2|TRBJ2-5|NA
CASSESPQVKETQYF
TGTGCCAGCAGTGAATCGCCACAGGTGAAAGAGACCCAGTACTTC
>NA|TRBV19|TRBJ2-2|NA
CASTGTPNTGELFF
TGTGCCAGTACCGGGACACCGAACACCGGGGAGCTGTTTTTT
>NA|TRBV6-1|TRBJ2-5|few
CASSGLARGYQETQYF
TGTGCCAGCAGTGGCCTGGCGCGAGGGTACCAAGAGACCCAGTACTTC
>TRBD1|TRBV2|TRBJ1-5|NA
CASSENPGGDQPQHF
TGTGCCAGCAGTGAAAACCCAGGGGGGGATCAGCCCCAGCATTTT
>TRBD1|TRBV19|TRBJ1-6|NA
CASRGTGLSPLHF
TGTGCCAGTAGAGGGACAGGGCTCTCACCCCTCCACTTT
>NA|TRBV5-1|TRBJ2-5|few
CASSLRTNQETQYF
TGCGCCAGCAGCCTCCGGACGAATCAAGAGACCCAGTACTTC
>NA|TRBV14|TRBJ2-5|many
CASSRNLIQETQYF
TGTGCCAGCAGCCGCAACCTCATTCAAGAGACCCAGTACTTC
>NA|TRBV2|TRBJ2-7|many
CASSEVRLSYEQYF
TGTGCCAGCAGTGAAGTTCGACTAAGCTACGAGCAGTACTTC
>TRBD2|TRBV6-1|TRBJ2-5|NA
CASSGRTSGGAKETQYF
TGTGCCAGCAGTGGCCGGACTAGCGGGGGGGCTAAGGAGACCCAGTACTTC
>NA|TRBV12-5|TRBJ2-5|many
CASGLEAGPPGTQYF
TGTGCTAGTGGTTTGGAGGCAGGCCCTCCGGGGACCCAGTACTTC
>NA|TRBV19|TRBJ1-2|NA
CASSPHQRVDGYTF
TGTGCCAGTAGTCCCCATCAGCGGGTGGACGGCTACACCTTC
>TRBD2|TRBV9|TRBJ2-7|NA
CASGPGTSSGGDYEQYF
TGTGCCAGCGGCCCAGGAACGTCTAGCGGGGGAGACTACGAGCAGTACTTC
>NA|TRBV25-1|TRBJ1-1|many
CASRPLGQIEAFF
TGTGCCAGCAGGCCCCTCGGACAGATTGAAGCTTTCTTT
>TRBD1|TRBV24-1|TRBJ1-5|NA
CATGTGGYSNQPQHF
TGTGCCACAGGGACAGGAGGATATAGCAATCAGCCCCAGCATTTT
>TRBD2|TRBV12-3/TRBV12-4|TRBJ2-5|once
CASSLVTSGNGRETQYF
TGTGCCAGCAGCTTGGTGACTAGCGGGAACGGTAGAGAGACCCAGTACTTC
>NA|TRBV7-8|TRBJ2-5|NA
CASSPPRSPGETQYF
TGTGCCAGCAGCCCGCCAAGAAGCCCCGGAGAGACCCAGTACTTC
>NA|TRBV19|TRBJ1-1|once
CASSIRATDTEAFF
TGTGCCAGTAGTATCCGGGCCACGGACACTGAAGCTTTCTTT
>NA|TRBV6-5|TRBJ1-1|many
CASSSRPGGTEAFF
TGTGCCAGCAGTTCACGGCCGGGTGGGACTGAAGCTTTCTTT
>NA|TRBV6-5|TRBJ2-5|many
CASSYSGRGETQYF
TGTGCCAGCAGTTACTCCGGCAGGGGAGAGACCCAGTACTTC
>TRBD1|TRBV6-1|TRBJ2-3|few
CASSDLTGADTQYF
TGTGCCAGCAGTGACCTGACAGGGGCAGATACGCAGTATTTT
>NA|TRBV28|TRBJ1-1|many
CASSLWEGSTEAFF
TGTGCCAGCAGTTTATGGGAGGGGAGCACTGAAGCTTTCTTT
>NA|TRBV30|TRBJ2-7|NA
CAWGKDSRAYEQYF
TGTGCCTGGGGGAAAGACAGTCGTGCCTACGAGCAGTACTTC
>NA|TRBV3-1|TRBJ1-1|many
CASSQGAGREAFF
TGTGCCAGCAGCCAAGGGGCAGGAAGGGAAGCTTTCTTT
>NA|TRBV7-2|TRBJ2-7|NA
CASSLARGRYEQYF
TGTGCCAGCAGCTTAGCAAGGGGAAGGTACGAGCAGTACTTC
>NA|TRBV11-2|TRBJ1-3|NA
CASSLIWRDSGNTIYF
TGTGCCAGCAGCTTAATTTGGAGGGACTCTGGAAACACCATATATTTT
>NA|TRBV20-1|TRBJ1-5|NA
CSAGRNGKPQHF
TGCAGTGCGGGGCGAAACGGCAAGCCCCAGCATTTT
>TRBD1|TRBV28|TRBJ1-2|few
CASSLVGQGARKDYGYTF
TGTGCCAGCAGTTTAGTAGGACAGGGGGCGAGGAAAGACTATGGCTACACCTTC
>NA|TRBV10-2|TRBJ1-1|NA
CASNSVPNNTEAFF
TGCGCCAGCAACTCGGTGCCGAATAACACTGAAGCTTTCTTT
>NA|TRBV5-1|TRBJ1-1|many
CASSLEVTTEAFF
TGCGCCAGCAGCTTGGAAGTGACGACTGAAGCTTTCTTT
>NA|TRBV10-3|TRBJ1-1|NA
CAVAEQAVTEAFF
TGTGCCGTGGCGGAACAGGCGGTCACTGAAGCTTTCTTT